The 31 T cell receptor beta chains reported below all come from one sample, sequenced in a study of T cells in Graves' hyperthyroidism and ophthalmopathy. RNA transcripts yielded amplified TCR beta CDR3 regions. With the HTBI primer set, the TCR CDR3 went through a first round of RT-PCR. TCRdb passed the multiplex PCR reads through MiXCR, listing each CDR3 protein once. The profile covers fewer than 400,000 distinct CDR3 sequences, with roughly 25% appearing a single time and about 73% taken by the ten largest. The sample taken for sequencing was blood. These receptors all come from a man aged 45-65 years with Graves' hyperthyroidism.

This chain links TRBV6-1 with TRBJ2-2; 12 bases fit TRBD2. CDR1 is MNHNS, CDR2 SASEGT, per germline. The CDR3 length is 16 residues. Trimming at V came to 4 bases and at J to 5 bases, leaving 5 bases not matched to a gene. This CDR3 reads CASSVTSGRSTGELFF. The CDR3 DNA sequence: TGTGCCAGCAGTGTGACTAGCGGGAGATCGACCGGGGAGCTGTTTTTT.

V gene TRBV6-1 combines with J gene TRBJ2-2; D is ambiguous. The CDR3 sequence is 15 residues long. Germline values: CDR1 MNHNS, CDR2 SASEGT. V gave up 5 bases and J gave up 0 bases, with 10 bases separating them. The CDR3 protein is CASSFSHANTGELFF. DNA for the CDR3: TGTGCCAGCAGTTTTTCCCATGCGAACACCGGGGAGCTGTTTTTT.

This clonotype has only a few counts. V is TRBV20-1 and J is TRBJ2-5; 11 nucleotides align to TRBD2. CDR1 and CDR2 from the germline V gene are DFQATT and SNEGSKA (reference sequence). The CDR3 loop spans 14 amino acids. V lost 0 bases and J lost 4; bases outside the gene matches: 1. The CDR3 region is CSARDGTSGETQYF. The CDR3 DNA reads as TGCAGTGCTAGAGATGGGACTAGCGGAGAGACCCAGTACTTC.

A few counts support this clonotype. J is TRBJ2-7 and V is TRBV9; D might be TRBD1 or TRBD2, each matching 5 bases. Germline V gene sequence: CDR1 SGDLS, CDR2 YYNGEE. The CDR3 covers 14 residues. Trimming cost V 4 bases and J 4 bases, with 15 bases left between them. Written as DNA, the CDR3 is TGTGCCAGCAGCCCACAGGTCGGGGCGTACGAGCAGTACTTC. As protein: CASSPQVGAYEQYF.

This clonotype was picked up a small number of times. The chain combines TRBV12-3 or TRBV12-4 with TRBJ1-5; TRBD1 matches at 8 bases. This CDR3 region has 15 residues. The V gene end was trimmed by 5 bases and the J gene end by 5 bases; junction bases not matched to a gene: 8. CDR3 residues: CASSHPGGADQPQHF. CDR3 coding DNA: TGTGCCAGCAGTCACCCAGGGGGCGCCGATCAGCCCCAGCATTTT.

This clonotype came up many times. The CDR3 protein is CASSDRGNTGELFF. CDR3 bases: TGTGCCAGCAGTGATCGAGGGAACACCGGGGAGCTGTTTTTT. The chain carries TRBV2 and TRBJ2-2; D gene unclear. The CDR3 is 14 amino acids. Germline CDR1 SNHLY, CDR2 FYNNEI. The V gene lost 3 bases and the J gene lost 1 base, with 6 bases spanning the gap.

The chain combines TRBV20-1 with TRBJ2-5, with 7 bases fitting TRBD1. V was pared by 1 base and J by 2 bases, with 13 bases of the junction left unmatched. The CDR3 length is 17 residues. Germline values: CDR1 DFQATT, CDR2 SNEGSKA (reference sequence). CDR3 sequence: CSARGSLQGPPQETQYF. Written as DNA, the CDR3 is TGCAGTGCTAGAGGTTCTCTACAGGGGCCCCCTCAAGAGACCCAGTACTTC.

This clonotype was recorded a few times. The V gene is TRBV11-1, the J gene TRBJ2-3; 13 nucleotides agree with TRBD2. V shed 4 bases, J shed 0 bases, and the junction held 4 bases outside the gene matches. This CDR3 is 17 amino acids long. Germline V gives CDR1 SGHAT, CDR2 FQDESV (reference sequence). CDR3 coding DNA: TGTGCCAGCAGCTACGGGACTAGCGGGATGAGCACAGATACGCAGTATTTT. This codes for CASSYGTSGMSTDTQYF.

This clonotype has more than one count but fewer than ten. The chain has TRBV12-3 or TRBV12-4 and TRBJ2-5; D is undetermined. The CDR3 extends over 13 amino acids. The V and J ends lost 2 bases and 4 bases respectively, with 8 bases between them. The CDR3 here is CASSLNQRETQYF. CDR3 in DNA: TGTGCCAGCAGTTTAAACCAGCGAGAGACCCAGTACTTC.

The rearrangement uses TRBV5-5 and TRBJ1-6; weak D call: TRBD1 (5 bases). Germline assignment: CDR1 SGHKS and CDR2 YYEKEE (reference sequence). This CDR3 has 16 residues. Trimming took 4 bases from V and 5 from J, leaving 16 bases between them. CDR3 sequence reads: CASSVTGAVNNSPLHF. For the CDR3, the DNA is TGTGCCAGCAGCGTAACCGGGGCCGTGAATAATTCACCCCTCCACTTT.

This clonotype was recorded many times. The chain recombines TRBV7-8 with TRBJ2-1; perhaps D is TRBD1 or TRBD2 (6 bases each). The germline CDR1 and CDR2 sequences are SGHVS and FQNEAQ. V dropped 0 bases and J dropped 8 bases, with 14 bases sitting between them. The CDR3 covers 15 residues. The CDR3 here is CASSLAWGAVYEQFF. CDR3 bases: TGTGCCAGCAGCTTAGCGTGGGGGGCCGTATATGAGCAGTTCTTC.

This clonotype was observed many times. The chain links TRBV28 to TRBJ2-3; 13 positions match TRBD2. The CDR3 extends over 19 amino acids. Germline V gives CDR1 MDHEN, CDR2 SYDVKM. With V trimmed by 1 base and J by 5 bases, 12 bases remained unmatched. The CDR3 protein is CASSLYNLGLAGEVDTQYF. CDR3 DNA: TGTGCCAGCAGTTTATATAATCTCGGACTAGCGGGAGAGGTAGATACGCAGTATTTT.

This clonotype was found many times. The chain combines TRBV27 with TRBJ2-1, with D possibly TRBD1 on 7 matching bases. V gave up 2 bases and J gave up 2 bases, with 19 bases separating them. The germline V gene encodes CDR1 MNHEY and CDR2 SMNVEV (reference sequence). The length of the CDR3 is 18 residues. CDR3 protein: CASSLRAGRGGPYNEQFF. DNA of the CDR3: TGTGCCAGCAGTTTAAGGGCGGGGCGAGGGGGCCCCTACAATGAGCAGTTCTTC.

This clonotype was recorded a few times. The rearrangement links TRBV7-6 to TRBJ2-7; D may be TRBD1 (5 bases). The germline V gene has CDR1 SGHVS and CDR2 FNYEAQ. Trimming pared 5 bases from V and 6 bases from J, leaving 14 bases between. This CDR3 is built from 13 residues. CDR3: CASSAQGESEQYF. In nucleotides, the CDR3 is TGTGCCAGCAGCGCCCAGGGTGAGTCCGAGCAGTACTTC.

In DNA form, the CDR3 reads TGTGCTAGTGGTTTGGGCACTGAAGCTTTCTTT. The encoded protein is CASGLGTEAFF. V and J are TRBV12-5 and TRBJ1-1, with D uncertain. Germline V gene sequence: CDR1 LGHNT, CDR2 FRNRAP. The V gene lost 1 base and the J gene lost 4 bases, with 1 base spanning the gap. The CDR3 has 11 residues.

The chain combines TRBV7-8 with TRBJ2-1; 8 nucleotides agree with TRBD2. Germline CDR1 reads SGHVS; CDR2 reads FQNEAQ. The CDR3 is 13 residues long. With 1 base clipped from V and 10 bases from J, the junction kept 3 bases outside the gene matches. The CDR3 DNA is TGTGCCAGCAGCTTAGTCGGGAGGGGCGAGCAGTTCTTC. Protein: CASSLVGRGEQFF.

This clonotype was seen a single time. J is TRBJ2-4 and V is TRBV2, with TRBD1 matching over 11 bases. CDR3 length: 16 amino acids. V lost 9 bases and J lost 4; bases outside the gene matches: 11. The germline CDR1 and CDR2 sequences are SNHLY and FYNNEI. CDR3 in amino acids: CASGQGALGGKNIQYF. The DNA of the CDR3 is TGTGCCAGTGGACAGGGGGCGCTAGGAGGGAAAAACATTCAGTACTTC.

V is TRBV24-1 and J is TRBJ2-3; 9 bases are shared with TRBD2. CDR1 KGHDR and CDR2 SFDVKD come from the germline V gene. Trimming removed 3 bases from V and 7 bases from J; junction bases left unmatched: 10. The CDR3 has 16 amino acids. This CDR3 reads CATSDAPSGVTNTQYF. The DNA of the CDR3 is TGTGCCACCAGTGATGCACCTAGCGGGGTAACGAATACGCAGTATTTT.

This clonotype was recorded many times. The V call is TRBV6-1, the J call TRBJ2-7; the match to TRBD2 covers 7 bases. The J segment lost 3 bases and the V segment lost 7 bases, leaving 9 bases of the junction unmatched. The V gene's germline CDR1 is MNHNS and CDR2 SASEGT. This CDR3 is built from 14 residues. The CDR3 is CASKRREGGYEQYF. As DNA, the CDR3 is TGTGCCAGCAAAAGGAGGGAGGGCGGCTACGAGCAGTACTTC.

This clonotype was seen at least ten times. J is TRBJ2-1 and V is TRBV30; TRBD2 matches at 7 bases. The trim removed 3 bases at V and 12 bases at J, leaving 8 bases unmatched. Germline V lookup: CDR1 GTSNPN, CDR2 SVGIG (reference sequence). The CDR3 is 12 amino acids. The CDR3 coding sequence is TGTGCCTGGAGCGGACCGGGGGGTAGGCAGTTCTTC. Translation gives CAWSGPGGRQFF.

This clonotype was seen ten or more times. The chain uses TRBV6-1 and TRBJ2-7; 7 bases agree with TRBD1. In germline, CDR1 is MNHNS, CDR2 SASEGT. Trimming removed 11 bases from V and 4 bases from J; junction bases left unmatched: 5. The CDR3 has 11 residues. Here the CDR3 reads CACTGVYEQYF. CDR3 DNA: TGTGCCTGTACAGGGGTATACGAGCAGTACTTC.

The chain carries TRBV5-1 and TRBJ2-5, with 10 bases aligning to TRBD2. J gave up 5 bases and V 0 bases, and 7 bases lay outside the gene matches. The germline V gene encodes CDR1 SGHRS and CDR2 YFSETQ. The CDR3 has 16 amino acids. The CDR3 reads CASSLELAGAGETQYF. CDR3 DNA: TGCGCCAGCAGCTTGGAGCTAGCGGGAGCTGGTGAGACCCAGTACTTC.

The chain employs TRBV5-1 and TRBJ2-3; 10 positions match TRBD2. Germline V gene lookup returns CDR1 SGHRS and CDR2 YFSETQ. J gave up 4 bases and V 5 bases, and 4 bases lay outside the gene matches. The CDR3 extends over 14 amino acids. CDR3 protein: CASRAGLAPDTQYF. CDR3 sequence (DNA): TGCGCCAGCAGAGCGGGACTAGCGCCAGATACGCAGTATTTT.

The chain couples TRBV29-1 to TRBJ2-1; 8 bases line up with TRBD2. The CDR3 is made up of 14 amino acids. Germline V lookup: CDR1 SQVTM, CDR2 ANQGSEA. V was pared by 1 base and J by 7 bases, with 6 bases of the junction left unmatched. Written as DNA, the CDR3 is TGCAGCGTTGAAGGTCCAGCGGGAGTGAATGAGCAGTTCTTC. This gives the protein CSVEGPAGVNEQFF.

This clonotype was counted only a few times. The V and J genes are TRBV4-1 and TRBJ1-2; TRBD1 might be the D (5 bases). Germline assignment: CDR1 MGHRA and CDR2 YSYEKL. The CDR3 is 16 residues long. V lost 7 bases and J 6 bases, leaving 24 bases between the germline ends. CDR3: CASTPQGKAGGDGYTF. CDR3 DNA sequence: TGCGCCAGCACCCCCCAGGGAAAGGCAGGCGGGGATGGCTACACCTTC.

The chain is built from TRBV27 and TRBJ2-7; D is undetermined. V lost 3 bases and J lost 3, with 12 bases in between. Germline V gene sequence: CDR1 MNHEY, CDR2 SMNVEV (reference sequence). CDR3 length: 14 amino acids. CDR3 DNA sequence: TGTGCCAGCAGTTTGACGGGTAGCATCTACGAGCAGTACTTC. Translating gives CASSLTGSIYEQYF.

V is TRBV24-1 and J is TRBJ2-1; D is possibly TRBD1 or TRBD2 (5 bases each). V lost 3 bases to trimming and J lost 0 bases, with 8 bases between them. The germline CDR1 and CDR2 sequences are KGHDR and SFDVKD. The CDR3 runs to 15 residues. The chain's CDR3 is CATSDPGRSYNEQFF. In DNA, the CDR3 is TGTGCCACCAGTGATCCGGGGCGCTCCTACAATGAGCAGTTCTTC.

The CDR3 region has the DNA TGTGCTAGTGGTTTGGTTGAAGAGACCCAGTACTTC. Its translation is CASGLVEETQYF. The chain carries TRBV12-5 and TRBJ2-5; D gene unclear. V shed 0 bases and J shed 3 bases, with 2 bases lying between them. The CDR3 spans 12 residues. Germline values: CDR1 LGHNT, CDR2 FRNRAP.

In its sample, this clonotype was seen many times. The genes are TRBV28 and TRBJ2-7; TRBD2 is a possible D gene (6 bases). With 5 bases removed from V and 0 bases from J, the gap between germline ends came to 14 bases. The CDR3 extends over 15 amino acids. Germline CDR1 reads MDHEN; CDR2 reads SYDVKM. The DNA of the CDR3 is TGTGCCAGCAGTCCGGAGCGGGCGGGCTCCTACGAGCAGTACTTC. The encoded protein is CASSPERAGSYEQYF.

The gene calls are TRBV20-1 and TRBJ2-3; the match to TRBD2 covers 9 bases. Germline-derived CDR1 and CDR2 are DFQATT and SNEGSKA (reference sequence). The V gene end was trimmed by 4 bases and the J gene end by 4 bases; junction bases not matched to a gene: 3. The CDR3 has 13 residues. CDR3 protein: CSAIAGVADTQYF. CDR3 bases: TGCAGTGCTATAGCGGGAGTTGCAGATACGCAGTATTTT.

The V gene is TRBV19, the J gene TRBJ1-4; D call uncertain. In germline, CDR1 is LNHDA, CDR2 SQIVND (reference sequence). There are 13 residues in the CDR3. V lost 7 bases and J lost 10, with 16 bases in between. The CDR3 protein is CASKESALGKLFF. The CDR3 nucleotides are TGTGCCAGTAAGGAGAGTGCCCTGGGAAAACTGTTTTTT.